The clone carrying this T cell receptor beta chain was detected many times. The sample originates from a study of T-cell reconstitution after alpha-beta-depleted transplantation in children. The authors prepared the TCRbeta library with unique molecular identifiers. TCRdb recomputed calls from the PCR reads with MiXCR, one row per CDR3 protein. There are roughly 120,000 distinct CDR3 sequences in the sample; 20% to 25% occur only once, and roughly 10% lies in the top ten. Germline V gene lookup returns CDR1 DFQATT and CDR2 SNEGSKA (reference sequence). V lost 2 bases to trimming and J lost 0 bases, with 9 bases between them. This CDR3 region has 14 residues.

This TCR was sampled from a male patient aged 2-15 years who had a stem cell transplant for chronic granulomatous disease, so the T cells may come from the graft donor. Sequenced material: PBMCs, mostly from graft donor cells, taken 180 days after TCRalphabeta/CD19-depleted stem cell transplant. The chain employs TRBV20-1 and TRBJ2-3; D may be TRBD2 (6 bases). CDR3 amino acids: CSARLGTSTDTQYF. The CDR3 DNA follows: TGCAGTGCTAGATTGGGGACTAGCACAGATACGCAGTATTTT.